The clone carrying this TCR beta chain came up a few times. TCRdb's table, derived via immunoSEQ multiplex PCR, lists solely in-frame clones and lacks some. In the table there are approximately 97,000 clones, about 88% of which are singletons. With 5 bases removed from V and 4 bases from J, the gap between germline ends came to 14 bases. Germline assignment: CDR1 SGHTA and CDR2 FQGNSA. This CDR3 spans 14 amino acids. This entry comes from a study of T cell responses to AZD1222 COVID-19 vaccine. This TCR was sampled from an adult in good health. Material: peripheral blood, obtained on day 0 of AZD1222 vaccination. The chain has TRBV7-2 and TRBJ1-1, with a possible D match to TRBD1 (6 bases). The CDR3 DNA reads TGTGCCAGCAGCCCTGCAGGGGTGGGCACTGAAGCTTTCTTT. Its protein is CASSPAGVGTEAFF.